This T cell receptor (beta chain) appears in the sequencing data of a study of shared clonotypes between healthy human individuals. The germline gives CDR1 GTSNPN, CDR2 SVGIG (reference sequence). This CDR3 region has 12 residues. V lost 1 base and J lost 6, with 8 bases in between. Sequencing used immunoSEQ multiplex PCR; TCRdb keeps in-frame clones, though not all of them. The sample consists of 2 million to 3 million clones, approximately 93% of them appearing once. Sequenced: naive CD4+ T cells from PBMCs. The subset: CD45RA+ positively selected. The chain links TRBV30 to TRBJ2-3, with D unresolved. This clonotype originated in a man aged 18-30 years in good health. Some clones in this sample may be carry-over from other donors' samples. The CDR3 coding sequence is TGTGCCTGGAGTGATCTCATCGATACGCAGTATTTT. Amino acid sequence: CAWSDLIDTQYF.